This entry concerns a single TCR beta chain. The antigen is unknown. Primers used in a second PCR of roughly 7 to 11 cycles were a sample-barcoded 5' primer and a J-beta primer mix. Each CDR3 protein gets one entry after TCRdb re-called the 5' RACE reads with MiXCR. The sample yields more than 750,000 distinct CDR3 sequences, about 29% seen once. Each donor supplied about 9.6 milliliters of peripheral blood. PBMCs, at least 7 million per sample, were isolated. This entry comes from a study of blood T cells in healthy people across ages. The study, taken as a whole, reports: Diversity figures derived from one million T cells were judged to underestimate the true value.

The length of the CDR3 is 15 residues. V was trimmed by 7 bases and J by 3 bases, leaving 16 bases between them. CDR1 is MNHNY, CDR2 SVGAGI, per germline (reference sequence). These sequences were also reported in another study, on T cells of mothers and their children. That investigation notes: Thymic selection molds TCR recombination products alike in related and unrelated pairs.

The chain combines TRBV6-6 with TRBJ1-5; D is uncertain. The clonotype comes from a woman aged 40 to 49 in good health. The sample was blood. The DNA of the CDR3 is TGTGCCAGCACCCCTGAGGGCAGGAACAATCAGCCCCAGCATTTT. This gives the protein CASTPEGRNNQPQHF.